This entry lists 12 T cell receptor beta chains sequenced from one sample in a study of T cell responses to AZD1222 COVID-19 vaccine. This table comes from immunoSEQ multiplex PCR, and its TCRdb copy is limited to in-frame clones, with some not included. Of about 130,000 clones listed, about 90% were seen once; the top ten hold 4% to 5.5%. The sample here was peripheral blood, taken on day 0 of MenACWY control vaccination. All receptors come from an adult in good health.

This chain joins TRBV2 and TRBJ1-5; 7 bases map to TRBD1. The V gene end was trimmed by 1 base and the J gene end by 5 bases; junction bases not matched to a gene: 2. The V gene's germline CDR1 is SNHLY and CDR2 FYNNEI. This CDR3 region has 14 residues. CDR3 DNA sequence: TGTGCCAGCAGTGAAGAGGGGGCTGATCAGCCCCAGCATTTT. It translates to CASSEEGADQPQHF.

The rearrangement joins TRBV3-1 (or the pseudogene TRBV3-2) to TRBJ1-1; D is uncertain. CDR1 is LGHDT, CDR2 YNNKEL, per germline (reference sequence). CDR3 size: 14 residues. V lost 1 base and J 4 bases, leaving 10 bases between the germline ends. CDR3 residues: CASSQAAIPTEAFF. The CDR3, as DNA: TGTGCCAGCAGCCAAGCAGCGATTCCCACTGAAGCTTTCTTT.

This clone was detected only once. The genes are TRBV24-1 and TRBJ2-1, with TRBD1 identical over 7 bases. Germline V gene data show CDR1 as KGHDR and CDR2 as SFDVKD. The CDR3 sequence is 17 residues long. J was trimmed by 2 bases and V by 4 bases; bases with no gene match: 10. DNA for the CDR3: TGTGCCACCAGTGACGCTCTGCCGGGACAGACCTACAATGAGCAGTTCTTC. Protein: CATSDALPGQTYNEQFF.

The V and J genes are TRBV28 and TRBJ1-5; TRBD1 aligns across 8 bases. This CDR3 comprises 18 residues. Germline CDR1 is MDHEN and CDR2 is SYDVKM. Trimming took 2 bases from V and 0 from J; bases not matched to a gene: 9. CDR3 sequence: CASSLAGTGVYSNQPQHF. The CDR3 DNA sequence: TGTGCCAGCAGTTTAGCCGGGACAGGAGTATATAGCAATCAGCCCCAGCATTTT.

The chain joins TRBV18 to TRBJ2-7, with 7 bases that match TRBD1. Trimming took 4 bases from V and 2 from J; bases not matched to a gene: 5. The CDR3 sequence is 14 residues long. The germline V gene has CDR1 KGHSH and CDR2 LQKENI. The CDR3 spells CASSRTGQTYEQYF. The CDR3 DNA reads TGTGCCAGCTCACGGACGGGACAGACCTACGAGCAGTACTTC.

This clone was observed a single time. This rearrangement joins TRBV18 to TRBJ2-1, with 7 nucleotides matching TRBD1. Germline V gives CDR1 KGHSH, CDR2 LQKENI. The CDR3 covers 15 residues. J lost 3 bases, V lost 1 base, and 3 bases had no gene match. Written as DNA, the CDR3 is TGTGCCAGCTCACCACTTTCAGGGGGCTACAATGAGCAGTTCTTC. Translating it yields CASSPLSGGYNEQFF.

The chain is built from TRBV4-3 and TRBJ2-1; perhaps D is TRBD1 or TRBD2 (5 bases each). The CDR3 has 16 amino acids. Germline V lookup: CDR1 LGHNA, CDR2 YSLEER. V was pared by 0 bases and J by 3 bases, with 12 bases between. The CDR3 bases are TGCGCCAGCAGCCAAGATGCCGGGGCCGTCTACAATGAGCAGTTCTTC. Protein: CASSQDAGAVYNEQFF.

This clone was found a few times. The chain joins TRBV6-5 to TRBJ1-6; D unresolved. CDR3 length: 16 amino acids. Between the trimmed V and J ends, which lost 0 bases and 0 bases, there was a span of 6 bases. CDR1 is MNHEY and CDR2 is SVGAGI in the germline V gene. CDR3 coding DNA: TGTGCCAGCAGTTACTCGCAGTACTCCTATAATTCACCCCTCCACTTT. It translates to CASSYSQYSYNSPLHF.

The V gene is TRBV12-3 or TRBV12-4, the J gene TRBJ1-1; D is perhaps TRBD1 (5 bases). V was shortened by 5 bases and J by 5 bases, with 12 bases between the two germline ends. This CDR3 has 13 residues. This chain's CDR3 is CASSPQGWTEAFF. The CDR3, as DNA: TGTGCCAGCAGTCCCCAGGGATGGACTGAAGCTTTCTTT.

This clone was picked up one time. The chain couples TRBV13 to TRBJ2-7; 13 bases match TRBD2. The CDR3 covers 16 residues. Germline CDR1 PRHDT, CDR2 FYEKMQ (reference sequence). The ends lost 5 bases at V and 2 bases at J; junction bases unmatched: 6. CDR3 DNA sequence: TGTGCCAGCAGCACAGAGGGACTAGCGGGGCCCTACGAGCAGTACTTC. This encodes CASSTEGLAGPYEQYF.

The chain's CDR3 is CASSQGSFLEFSPLHF. CDR3 DNA sequence: TGCGCCAGCAGCCAAGGAAGCTTCCTGGAATTTTCACCCCTCCACTTT. V and J are TRBV4-3 and TRBJ1-6; no reliable D call. V shed 1 base and J shed 9 bases, with 16 bases lying between them. Germline V gene lookup returns CDR1 LGHNA and CDR2 YSLEER. This CDR3 region has 16 residues.

The chain uses TRBV27 and TRBJ2-3, with 7 bases aligning to TRBD2. CDR3 length equals 16 residues. The V segment lost 2 bases and the J segment 2 bases; nucleotides outside the gene matches: 7. Germline values: CDR1 MNHEY, CDR2 SMNVEV (reference sequence). CDR3 region: CASSLRPGLFTDTQYF. The CDR3 bases are TGTGCCAGCAGTTTAAGGCCGGGACTATTCACAGATACGCAGTATTTT.